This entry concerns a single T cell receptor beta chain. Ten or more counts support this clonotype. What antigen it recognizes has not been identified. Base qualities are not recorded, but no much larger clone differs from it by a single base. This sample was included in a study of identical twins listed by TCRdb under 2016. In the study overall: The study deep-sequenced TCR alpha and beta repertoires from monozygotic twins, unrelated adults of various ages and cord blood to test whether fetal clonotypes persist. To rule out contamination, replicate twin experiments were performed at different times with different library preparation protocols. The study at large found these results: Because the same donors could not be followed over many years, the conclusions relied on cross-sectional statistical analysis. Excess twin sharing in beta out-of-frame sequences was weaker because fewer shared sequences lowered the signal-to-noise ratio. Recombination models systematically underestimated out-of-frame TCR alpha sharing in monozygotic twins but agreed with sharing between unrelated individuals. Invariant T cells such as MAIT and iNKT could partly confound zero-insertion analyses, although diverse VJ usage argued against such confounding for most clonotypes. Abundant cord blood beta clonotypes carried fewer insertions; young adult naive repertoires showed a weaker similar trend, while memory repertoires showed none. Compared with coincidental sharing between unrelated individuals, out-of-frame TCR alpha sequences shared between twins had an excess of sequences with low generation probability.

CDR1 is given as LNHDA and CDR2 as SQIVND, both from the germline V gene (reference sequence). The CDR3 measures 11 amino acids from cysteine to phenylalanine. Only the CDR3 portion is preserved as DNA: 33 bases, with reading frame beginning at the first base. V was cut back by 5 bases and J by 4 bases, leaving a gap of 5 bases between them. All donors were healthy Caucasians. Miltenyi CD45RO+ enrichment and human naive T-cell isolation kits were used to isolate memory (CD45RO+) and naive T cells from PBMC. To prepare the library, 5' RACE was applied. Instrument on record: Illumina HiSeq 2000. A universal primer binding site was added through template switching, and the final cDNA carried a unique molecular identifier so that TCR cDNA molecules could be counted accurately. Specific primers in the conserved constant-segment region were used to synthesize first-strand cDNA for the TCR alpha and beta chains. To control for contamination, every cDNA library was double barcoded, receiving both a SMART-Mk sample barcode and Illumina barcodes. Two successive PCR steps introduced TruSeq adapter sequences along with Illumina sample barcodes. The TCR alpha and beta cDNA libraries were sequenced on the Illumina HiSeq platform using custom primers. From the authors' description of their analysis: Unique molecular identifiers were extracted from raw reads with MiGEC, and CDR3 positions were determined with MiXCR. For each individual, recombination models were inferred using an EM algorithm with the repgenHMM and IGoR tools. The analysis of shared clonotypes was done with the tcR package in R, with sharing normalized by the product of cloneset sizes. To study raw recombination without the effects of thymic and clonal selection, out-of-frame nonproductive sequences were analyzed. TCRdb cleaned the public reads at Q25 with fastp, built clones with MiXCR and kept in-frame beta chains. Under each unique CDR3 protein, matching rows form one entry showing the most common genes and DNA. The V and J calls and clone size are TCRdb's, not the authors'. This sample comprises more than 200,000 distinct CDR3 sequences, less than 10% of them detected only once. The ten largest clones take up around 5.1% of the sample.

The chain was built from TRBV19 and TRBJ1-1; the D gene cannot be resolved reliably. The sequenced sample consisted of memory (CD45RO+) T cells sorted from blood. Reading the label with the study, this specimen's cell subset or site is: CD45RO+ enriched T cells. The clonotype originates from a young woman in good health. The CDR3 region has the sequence CASSGSTEAFF. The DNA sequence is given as TGTGCCAGTAGTGGCAGCACTGAAGCTTTCTTT.